This TCR beta chain was recorded in a study of human T cells and chemical hapten exposure. Study-wide background: The study patch tested 0.01% DPC on the upper back and read results at 6 days. Small differences in pooled library volume mainly drove the variation in TCR yields per sample.

Each CDR3 protein is one row after TCRdb ran MiXCR on the RACE reads. The sample lists 270,000 or so distinct CDR3 sequences, 7.7% seen once, with 1.2% in the top ten. Findings and limits, study-wide: With DPC sensitization, TCRs exceeding 1 in 1000 frequency showed no change.

This clonotype was counted a few times. Antigen unknown. Time point in this sample: pre-sensitization, week 0. Indicated treatment: therapeutic diphenylcyclopropenone sensitization with weekly scalp DPC. Blood collection happened ahead of applying each patch test. The germline V gene has CDR1 SGHTA and CDR2 FQGNSA. V dropped 6 bases and J dropped 6 bases, with 11 bases sitting between them. The CDR3 length is 12 residues. The rearrangement links TRBV7-2 to TRBJ1-2, with D perhaps matching TRBD1 (6 bases). Source: whole blood, taken in connection with sensitization to the hapten diphenylcyclopropenone (DPC). The sequence was obtained from a man between 18 and 35 years old with alopecia areata. Some clones in this sample may be carry-over from other donors' samples. CDR3 residues: CASSFQGNGYTF. The CDR3 DNA reads as TGTGCCAGCAGTTTTCAGGGGAATGGCTACACCTTC.